This is a list of T cell receptor beta chains from one sample in a study of CXCR3-negative and CXCR3-positive naive CD8 T cells. Reprocessing the 5' RACE reads, TCRdb reports a single entry for every CDR3 protein and omits DNA. In all, the sample yields about 120,000 distinct CDR3 sequences. The sample consisted of naive CXCR3- CD8+ T cells from blood. The receptors derive from a human donor in good health. Some clones in this sample may be carry-over from other donors' samples. Both conserved end residues are part of each CDR3. The order of the fields is CDR3 length, V gene, J gene, CDR3 protein.

CDR3 length: 18; V gene: TRBV7-7; J gene: TRBJ2-2; CDR3 protein: CASSAGPRTVKNTGELFF
CDR3 length: 14; V gene: TRBV6-2/TRBV6-3; J gene: TRBJ2-2; CDR3 protein: CASSYSGNTGELFF
CDR3 length: 14; V gene: TRBV30; J gene: TRBJ2-1; CDR3 protein: CAWTPETGINEQFF
CDR3 length: 14; V gene: TRBV7-7; J gene: TRBJ2-7; CDR3 protein: CASSQGQGAYEQYF
CDR3 length: 15; V gene: TRBV5-1; J gene: TRBJ2-7; CDR3 protein: CASSLEPVTLYEQYF
CDR3 length: 13; V gene: TRBV29-1; J gene: TRBJ1-1; CDR3 protein: CSVELDGNTEAFF
CDR3 length: 12; V gene: TRBV29-1; J gene: TRBJ2-7; CDR3 protein: CSVEGTSYEQYF
CDR3 length: 18; V gene: TRBV12-3/TRBV12-4; J gene: TRBJ2-1; CDR3 protein: CASSLVAGSGRRYYEQFF
CDR3 length: 15; V gene: TRBV28; J gene: TRBJ2-4; CDR3 protein: CASSFPPGQGHIQYF
CDR3 length: 14; V gene: TRBV11-2; J gene: TRBJ2-7; CDR3 protein: CASSLGTGTYEQYF
CDR3 length: 15; V gene: TRBV28; J gene: TRBJ2-5; CDR3 protein: CASDPRADTMKTQYF
CDR3 length: 13; V gene: TRBV12-3/TRBV12-4; J gene: TRBJ2-7; CDR3 protein: CASSSQGIREQYF
CDR3 length: 14; V gene: TRBV27; J gene: TRBJ2-1; CDR3 protein: CASRGQSSYNEQFF
CDR3 length: 18; V gene: TRBV13; J gene: TRBJ2-3; CDR3 protein: CASSSTGTSGPYTDTQYF
CDR3 length: 14; V gene: TRBV28; J gene: TRBJ2-5; CDR3 protein: CASTQNSFEETQYF
CDR3 length: 18; V gene: TRBV28; J gene: TRBJ2-2; CDR3 protein: CASSPSYTGLAGTGELFF
CDR3 length: 13; V gene: TRBV12-3/TRBV12-4; J gene: TRBJ2-7; CDR3 protein: CASMGDTFYEQYF
CDR3 length: 14; V gene: TRBV5-4; J gene: TRBJ2-3; CDR3 protein: CASSYRSRADTQYF
CDR3 length: 15; V gene: TRBV7-9; J gene: TRBJ2-7; CDR3 protein: CASSLARGQVPEQYF
CDR3 length: 16; V gene: TRBV9; J gene: TRBJ2-1; CDR3 protein: CASSGLGTSGGNEQFF
CDR3 length: 11; V gene: TRBV7-6; J gene: TRBJ2-1; CDR3 protein: CASSLVHEQFF
CDR3 length: 18; V gene: TRBV23-1; J gene: TRBJ2-3; CDR3 protein: CASSQGTGTRTSTDTQYF
CDR3 length: 15; V gene: TRBV7-6; J gene: TRBJ2-7; CDR3 protein: CASSPQGQGSYEQYF
CDR3 length: 15; V gene: TRBV11-2; J gene: TRBJ1-5; CDR3 protein: CASSLDRGAGQPQHF
CDR3 length: 12; V gene: TRBV4-2; J gene: TRBJ1-1; CDR3 protein: CASSQVHTEAFF
CDR3 length: 16; V gene: TRBV7-9; J gene: TRBJ2-3; CDR3 protein: CASGSGPFLSTDTQYF
CDR3 length: 14; V gene: TRBV5-1; J gene: TRBJ2-7; CDR3 protein: CASSLSEGVDEQYF
CDR3 length: 16; V gene: TRBV7-9; J gene: TRBJ2-1; CDR3 protein: CASSPETSGSYNEQFF
CDR3 length: 16; V gene: TRBV3-1; J gene: TRBJ1-2; CDR3 protein: CASSQPPGQGIGGYTF
CDR3 length: 15; V gene: TRBV12-3/TRBV12-4; J gene: TRBJ1-3; CDR3 protein: CASSFWVNSGNTIYF
CDR3 length: 14; V gene: TRBV7-9; J gene: TRBJ2-3; CDR3 protein: CASSLPLTEDGVYF
CDR3 length: 11; V gene: TRBV7-9; J gene: TRBJ2-7; CDR3 protein: CASGGYYEQYF
CDR3 length: 14; V gene: TRBV29-1; J gene: TRBJ1-3; CDR3 protein: CSVITGSAGNTIYF
CDR3 length: 17; V gene: TRBV7-9; J gene: TRBJ1-2; CDR3 protein: CASSLGTGDHTNYGYTF
CDR3 length: 15; V gene: TRBV30; J gene: TRBJ1-2; CDR3 protein: CAWSITLGEDGGYTF
CDR3 length: 18; V gene: TRBV4-1; J gene: TRBJ2-3; CDR3 protein: CASSQSPGLSASTDTQYF
CDR3 length: 14; V gene: TRBV4-3; J gene: TRBJ1-4; CDR3 protein: CASRPGTGSEKLFF
CDR3 length: 19; V gene: TRBV7-2; J gene: TRBJ1-1; CDR3 protein: CASSLALGTGGLVNTEAFF
CDR3 length: 17; V gene: TRBV7-9; J gene: TRBJ1-3; CDR3 protein: CASPFPPDSHSGNTIYF
CDR3 length: 12; V gene: TRBV29-1; J gene: TRBJ1-1; CDR3 protein: CSVDPGNTEAFF
CDR3 length: 14; V gene: TRBV7-9; J gene: TRBJ2-7; CDR3 protein: CASSRTDGTYEQYF
CDR3 length: 17; V gene: TRBV13; J gene: TRBJ2-2; CDR3 protein: CASSHGTGGPRTGELFF
CDR3 length: 14; V gene: TRBV29-1; J gene: TRBJ1-2; CDR3 protein: CSVEDWESNYGYTF
CDR3 length: 14; V gene: TRBV20-1; J gene: TRBJ1-2; CDR3 protein: CSAPGAPIRHGYTF
CDR3 length: 15; V gene: TRBV27; J gene: TRBJ2-2; CDR3 protein: CASCAGTANTGELFF
CDR3 length: 12; V gene: TRBV7-9; J gene: TRBJ2-3; CDR3 protein: CASSVLGDTQYF
CDR3 length: 11; V gene: TRBV29-1; J gene: TRBJ2-7; CDR3 protein: CSVEQSLEQYF
CDR3 length: 14; V gene: TRBV12-3/TRBV12-4; J gene: TRBJ2-3; CDR3 protein: CASSTTGQGNTQYF
CDR3 length: 13; V gene: TRBV29-1; J gene: TRBJ2-5; CDR3 protein: CSVSTGFQETQYF
CDR3 length: 17; V gene: TRBV4-3; J gene: TRBJ1-4; CDR3 protein: CASSPSQGEGSKEKLFF
CDR3 length: 16; V gene: TRBV7-9; J gene: TRBJ1-5; CDR3 protein: CASSRAGYDGDQPQHF
CDR3 length: 20; V gene: TRBV18; J gene: TRBJ2-1; CDR3 protein: CASSPDRDKPIDSSYNEQFF
CDR3 length: 15; V gene: TRBV24-1; J gene: TRBJ2-2; CDR3 protein: CATSTRTGDTGELFF